The present TCR beta chain was sequenced within a study of T cells in Graves' hyperthyroidism and ophthalmopathy. CDR1 is MGHRA, CDR2 YSYEKL, per germline. The CDR3 is made up of 17 amino acids. The V gene lost 1 base and the J gene lost 0 bases, with 10 bases spanning the gap. Across 18 months, stable Graves' hyperthyroidism was marked by no progression to ophthalmopathy. Study-wide points: Blood held most thyroid clonotypes expanded above 0.001 frequency.

Notes on this clonotype: Its target is not known.

What was amplified from RNA transcripts were TCR beta CDR3 regions. First-round RT-PCR of the TCR CDR3 relied on the HTBI primer set. From the multiplex PCR reads, TCRdb called clonotypes with MiXCR, one entry per CDR3 protein. The sample contains 300,000 to 400,000 distinct CDR3 sequences, roughly 18% of which appear only once. The sequencing input was blood. The receptor was isolated from a woman between 50 and 59 years old with Graves' hyperthyroidism. The chain couples TRBV4-1 to TRBJ1-6; TRBD1 might be the D (5 bases). The CDR3 sequence is CASSQGPQASYNSPLHF. CDR3 nucleotides: TGCGCCAGCAGCCAAGGCCCACAGGCCTCCTATAATTCACCCCTCCACTTT.